The source of this T cell receptor beta chain is a study of early stage breast cancer tumors. V gave up 4 bases and J gave up 5 bases, with 10 bases separating them. The length of the CDR3 is 12 residues. Germline CDR1 reads SGHNT; CDR2 reads YYREEE (reference sequence). Repertoires were generated with immunoSEQ multiplex PCR, while TCRdb's copy carries only in-frame clones and drops some. This table has about 30,000 clones, around 70% appearing once. V gene TRBV5-4 combines with J gene TRBJ2-7; no definite D call. Sequencing was done on a sample of blood. This TCR came from a person aged 50-59 years with breast cancer. CDR3 residues: CASSPSGHEQYF. The CDR3 DNA reads as TGTGCCAGCAGCCCTTCAGGCCACGAGCAGTACTTC.